The next 31 T cell receptor beta chains were all read from a single sample in a study of response to subunit inactivated influenza vaccine. TCRdb itself ran the RT-PCR reads through MiXCR, one entry per CDR3 protein. The sample records roughly 650,000 distinct CDR3 sequences, 15% to 18% being singletons. Sequenced material: PBMCs from blood, taken 11 to 12 days after vaccination. These receptors originate from a man aged 50 or older who received an inactivated influenza vaccine.

The rearrangement joins TRBV29-1 to TRBJ1-2; D unresolved. This CDR3 is 11 amino acids long. Per the germline V gene, CDR1 is SQVTM and CDR2 is ANQGSEA. V was pared by 4 bases and J by 7 bases, with 10 bases between. CDR3 sequence reads: CSVAEGGGYTF. The DNA for the CDR3 is TGCAGCGTTGCAGAAGGTGGTGGCTACACCTTC. Full variable domain (outside the CDR3, taken from reference TRBV29-1 and TRBJ1-2): SAVISQKPSRDICQRGTSLTIQCQVDSQVTMMFWYRQQPGQSLTLIATANQGSEATYESGFVIDKFPISRPNLTFSTLTVSNMSPEDSSIYLCSVAEGGGYTFGSGTRLTVV.

The chain recombines TRBV5-6 with TRBJ2-1, with TRBD2 matching over 13 bases. This CDR3 spans 17 amino acids. Germline CDR1 is SGHDT and CDR2 is YYEEEE. The ends lost 2 bases at V and 4 bases at J; junction bases unmatched: 6. CDR3 sequence: CASSFKGTSGVYNEQFF. The CDR3, as DNA: TGTGCCAGCAGCTTCAAGGGGACTAGCGGGGTGTACAATGAGCAGTTCTTC.

The V call is TRBV28, the J call TRBJ2-1; D might be TRBD1 (5 bases). Trimming shortened V by 3 bases and J by 3 bases, and 18 bases separated the two germline ends. The CDR3 consists of 17 residues. Germline-derived CDR1 and CDR2 are MDHEN and SYDVKM. The chain's CDR3 is CASSFAADRIYYNEQFF. The CDR3 DNA follows: TGTGCCAGCAGTTTCGCGGCAGACAGAATTTACTACAATGAGCAGTTCTTC. The whole variable domain, filled in from reference TRBV28 and TRBJ2-1, reads DVKVTQSSRYLVKRTGEKVFLECVQDMDHENMFWYRQDPGLGLRLIYFSYDVKMKEKGDIPEGYSVSREKKERFSLILESASTNQTSMYLCASSFAADRIYYNEQFFGPGTRLTVL.

The chain carries TRBV5-1 and TRBJ2-1, with 10 bases lining up with TRBD1. This CDR3 has 14 residues. V shed 4 bases and J 9 bases; nucleotides not matched to a gene: 7. Germline V CDR1 and CDR2: SGHRS, YFSETQ. CDR3 sequence (DNA): TGCGCCAGCAGCGCAGGACAGGGGGGACGTGAGCAGTTCTTC. Translating gives CASSAGQGGREQFF.

The chain is built from TRBV28 and TRBJ1-2, with 7 bases aligning to TRBD1. After removal of 6 bases from V and 4 bases from J, the junction contained 5 bases not matched to a gene. Germline CDR1 reads MDHEN; CDR2 reads SYDVKM. The CDR3 totals 13 residues. CDR3 bases: TGTGCCAGCAGGACAGGGTCACTCTATGGCTACACCTTC. Encoded protein: CASRTGSLYGYTF.

This clonotype has a handful of counts. CDR3 loop: CASSSTGTGVSDTQYF. Written as DNA, the CDR3 is TGTGCCAGCAGTTCCACCGGGACAGGGGTTTCAGATACGCAGTATTTT. The J gene is TRBJ2-3, the V gene TRBV28; 10 bases are a match to TRBD1. The CDR3 has 16 residues. Germline V lookup: CDR1 MDHEN, CDR2 SYDVKM. Unmatched junction bases numbered 8, after V lost 4 bases and J lost 4 bases.

This clonotype has just a few counts. The chain couples TRBV20-1 to TRBJ1-4, with D unclear. The V and J ends lost 3 bases and 5 bases respectively, with 13 bases between them. CDR3 length equals 14 residues. The germline V gene encodes CDR1 DFQATT and CDR2 SNEGSKA (reference sequence). The DNA of the CDR3 is TGCAGTGCTAGTTCCCCCAATTCGAATGAAAAACTGTTTTTT. Its protein is CSASSPNSNEKLFF.

The V call is TRBV19, the J call TRBJ2-1, with 14 bases fitting TRBD2. V gave up 3 bases and J gave up 7 bases; unmatched junction bases: 8. This CDR3 region has 17 residues. Germline V lookup: CDR1 LNHDA, CDR2 SQIVND (reference sequence). In DNA form, the CDR3 reads TGTGCCAGTAGTATGGGGACTAGCGGGAGTTACGGGAATGAGCAGTTCTTC. This sequence encodes CASSMGTSGSYGNEQFF.

This clonotype was seen a few times. The gene calls are TRBV5-5 and TRBJ1-3; D is uncertain. The CDR3 is 16 amino acids. Trimming took off 0 bases at V and 0 bases at J, with 10 bases between the two ends. The germline V gene encodes CDR1 SGHKS and CDR2 YYEKEE (reference sequence). The CDR3 is CASSLVLGTSGNTIYF. The CDR3 DNA sequence: TGTGCCAGCAGCTTGGTACTGGGAACCTCTGGAAACACCATATATTTT. The full variable domain, rest sourced from reference TRBV5-5 and TRBJ1-3, is DAGVTQSPTHLIKTRGQQVTLRCSPISGHKSVSWYQQVLGQGPQFIFQYYEKEERGRGNFPDRFSARQFPNYSSELNVNALLLGDSALYLCASSLVLGTSGNTIYFGEGSWLTVV.

The chain combines TRBV15 with TRBJ2-7, with 11 bases that match TRBD2. Germline V lookup: CDR1 LNHNV, CDR2 YYDKDF (reference sequence). The CDR3 loop spans 15 amino acids. V shed 3 bases and J 1 base; nucleotides not matched to a gene: 2. Here the CDR3 DNA reads TGTGCCACCAGCAGTACTAGCGGGGGTTCCTACGAGCAGTACTTC. Translated: CATSSTSGGSYEQYF.

The chain is built from TRBV4-3 and TRBJ2-3, with D perhaps assigned TRBD1 or TRBD2 (6 bases each). This CDR3 has 16 amino acids. Germline CDR1 is LGHNA and CDR2 is YSLEER. V gave up 1 base and J gave up 6 bases, with 17 bases separating them. CDR3 loop: CASSQVPGAIYDTQYF. CDR3 sequence (DNA): TGCGCCAGCAGCCAAGTCCCGGGGGCGATCTACGATACGCAGTATTTT.

This clonotype showed up just a few times. J is TRBJ1-1 and V is TRBV29-1; unclear D gene. This CDR3 spans 13 amino acids. Deletions cut 4 bases from V and 7 bases from J, with 16 bases between. The germline CDR1 and CDR2 sequences are SQVTM and ANQGSEA. This CDR3 reads CSVAIYESVEAFF. The CDR3 region has the DNA TGCAGCGTTGCCATTTACGAAAGTGTTGAAGCTTTCTTT.

This clonotype was counted a few times. The chain combines TRBV29-1 with TRBJ2-1; 7 nucleotides align to TRBD2. Germline V CDR1 and CDR2: SQVTM, ANQGSEA. CDR3 length: 13 amino acids. V was pared by 7 bases and J by 5 bases, with 8 bases of the junction left unmatched. The chain's CDR3 is CSAGGYIHNEQFF. Written as DNA, the CDR3 is TGCAGCGCCGGGGGGTACATCCACAATGAGCAGTTCTTC.

The rearrangement joins TRBV27 to TRBJ2-7; 7 nucleotides line up with TRBD1. The V gene's germline CDR1 is MNHEY and CDR2 SMNVEV (reference sequence). The CDR3 sequence is 15 residues long. The V segment lost 2 bases and the J segment 2 bases; nucleotides outside the gene matches: 6. The CDR3 DNA follows: TGTGCCAGCAGTTTACTGTGGCAGGGGGCCTACGAGCAGTACTTC. Its protein is CASSLLWQGAYEQYF.

The sample holds a few counts of this clonotype. J is TRBJ2-7 and V is TRBV5-1; D remains unclear. The CDR3 is 13 amino acids. The germline V and J ends were trimmed by 0 bases and 4 bases, with 8 bases remaining between them. Germline V gene sequence: CDR1 SGHRS, CDR2 YFSETQ. CDR3 in DNA: TGCGCCAGCAGCTTGGCCACGCAGTACGAGCAGTACTTC. Its protein product is CASSLATQYEQYF.

V gene TRBV2 combines with J gene TRBJ1-1; 8 bases are a match to TRBD1. Germline V gene lookup returns CDR1 SNHLY and CDR2 FYNNEI. V lost 5 bases and J lost 0; bases outside the gene matches: 5. The CDR3 covers 15 residues. The CDR3 DNA reads as TGTGCCAGCAGTACAGGGGGTTACTTGAACACTGAAGCTTTCTTT. Its protein is CASSTGGYLNTEAFF. Variable domain in full (rest from reference TRBV2 and TRBJ1-1): EPEVTQTPSHQVTQMGQEVILRCVPISNHLYFYWYRQILGQKVEFLVSFYNNEISEKSEIFDDQFSVERPDGSNFTLKIRSTKLEDSAMYFCASSTGGYLNTEAFFGQGTRLTVV.

There are a few counts of this clonotype. The rearrangement joins TRBV10-3 to TRBJ2-7; D gene unclear. Trimming removed 4 bases at V and 4 bases at J, with 8 bases between. The CDR3 runs to 12 residues. Germline V lookup: CDR1 ENHRY, CDR2 SYGVKD. CDR3 nucleotides: TGTGCCATCAGTGCTGCAGCGTACGAGCAGTACTTC. Protein product: CAISAAAYEQYF.

This clonotype was picked up a small number of times. This CDR3 is CASSHRTTQETQYF. In DNA form, the CDR3 reads TGTGCCAGCAGCCATCGGACCACCCAAGAGACCCAGTACTTC. The chain is built from TRBV3-1 and TRBJ2-5; D is ambiguous. The CDR3 length is 14 residues. V was clipped by 3 bases and J by 1 base, with 9 bases between them. Per germline, CDR1 LGHDT and CDR2 YNNKEL (reference sequence).

This clonotype appeared a few times. The V call is TRBV11-1, the J call TRBJ2-3; D is possibly TRBD1 (5 bases). The germline V and J ends were trimmed by 2 bases and 1 base, with 19 bases remaining between them. Germline V gene lookup returns CDR1 SGHAT and CDR2 FQDESV (reference sequence). The CDR3 spans 18 residues. As DNA, the CDR3 is TGTGCCAGCAGCTTATCTTTCGGCAGGGATGGTGGCACAGATACGCAGTATTTT. This sequence encodes CASSLSFGRDGGTDTQYF.

This chain connects TRBV28 to TRBJ2-7, with 9 nucleotides matching TRBD1. Per germline, CDR1 MDHEN and CDR2 SYDVKM. The V gene end was trimmed by 5 bases and the J gene end by 4 bases; junction bases not matched to a gene: 6. This CDR3 spans 14 amino acids. In DNA form, the CDR3 reads TGTGCCAGCAGTCGGACAGGGGAAGAATACGAGCAGTACTTC. This gives the protein CASSRTGEEYEQYF.

This clonotype turned up a few times. The J gene is TRBJ2-5, the V gene TRBV20-1; 9 bases fit TRBD1. The CDR3 loop spans 12 amino acids. The V gene's germline CDR1 is DFQATT and CDR2 SNEGSKA (reference sequence). CDR3 residues: CRGTGPQETQYF. DNA of the CDR3: TGCAGAGGGACAGGGCCTCAAGAGACCCAGTACTTC.

V is TRBV29-1 and J is TRBJ2-2, with D hard to call. Germline V gene lookup returns CDR1 SQVTM and CDR2 ANQGSEA. V was trimmed by 4 bases and J by 0 bases, leaving 9 bases between them. CDR3 length: 14 residues. The CDR3 DNA reads as TGCAGCGTTGGATTTCACTCGAACACCGGGGAGCTGTTTTTT. This encodes CSVGFHSNTGELFF.

This clonotype was counted ten times or more. This sequence joins TRBV4-3 and TRBJ2-7; 7 nucleotides align to TRBD2. This CDR3 contains 15 residues. The germline CDR1 and CDR2 sequences are LGHNA and YSLEER. The V gene end was trimmed by 0 bases and the J gene end by 4 bases; junction bases not matched to a gene: 6. The CDR3: CASSQDHWGGYEQYF. CDR3 DNA: TGCGCCAGCAGCCAAGATCACTGGGGGGGGTACGAGCAGTACTTC.

The V call is TRBV7-9, the J call TRBJ2-7, with 11 bases lining up with TRBD2. The V segment lost 5 bases and the J segment 5 bases; nucleotides outside the gene matches: 11. Germline lookup yields CDR1 SEHNR and CDR2 FQNEAQ (reference sequence). The CDR3 is made up of 16 amino acids. The CDR3 DNA follows: TGTGCCAGCAGCCCCGGGACTAGCGGTACTGGCGACGAGCAGTACTTC. Translating it yields CASSPGTSGTGDEQYF.

The table lists this clonotype with a few counts. This chain uses TRBV3-1 with TRBJ1-4, with D uncertain. The CDR3 is made up of 15 amino acids. V lost 1 base, J lost 7 bases, and 13 bases lay in between. Germline values: CDR1 LGHDT, CDR2 YNNKEL (reference sequence). The CDR3, as DNA: TGTGCCAGCAGCCAAGGAGGGAGCCGCGCTGAAAAACTGTTTTTT. Its translation: CASSQGGSRAEKLFF.

The J gene is TRBJ2-4, the V gene TRBV11-2; D gene ambiguous. V lost 5 bases, J lost 5 bases, and 16 bases lay in between. CDR1 is SGHAT and CDR2 is FQNNGV in the germline V gene. The CDR3 has 15 residues. CDR3 coding DNA: TGTGCCAGCAGCGCGGCCTCGTCCCCACAAAACATTCAGTACTTC. Protein sequence: CASSAASSPQNIQYF.

With regard to this clonotype: This clone may be a read error of a much larger clone one base away. In nucleotides, the CDR3 is TGTGCCAGCAGTGATTTTACGGTACTTTACAATGAGCAGTTCTTC. Protein product: CASSDFTVLYNEQFF. The chain carries TRBV6-2 or TRBV6-3 and TRBJ2-1; D remains ambiguous. This CDR3 contains 15 residues. V lost 5 bases, J lost 4 bases, and 15 bases lay in between. The germline V gene has CDR1 MNHEY and CDR2 SVGEGT.

This clonotype was observed a few times. This rearrangement joins TRBV20-1 to TRBJ1-1; tentative D call: TRBD1 (6 bases). The CDR3 is 14 amino acids. V was pared by 0 bases and J by 4 bases, with 12 bases between. Germline V CDR1 and CDR2: DFQATT, SNEGSKA (reference sequence). The CDR3 DNA is TGCAGTGCTAGAGATTCCAGGGGATCCACTGAAGCTTTCTTT. Its protein is CSARDSRGSTEAFF.

There are a few counts of this clonotype. The gene calls are TRBV5-1 and TRBJ2-6; tentative D call: TRBD2 (6 bases). The CDR3 totals 17 residues. Germline lookup yields CDR1 SGHRS and CDR2 YFSETQ. The V and J ends lost 4 bases and 0 bases respectively, with 14 bases between them. DNA for the CDR3: TGCGCCAGCAGCCGGGACTTCGGCCTCTCTGGGGCCAACGTCCTGACTTTC. As protein: CASSRDFGLSGANVLTF.

The chain couples TRBV20-1 to TRBJ2-7; 7 nucleotides match TRBD2. The germline V gene has CDR1 DFQATT and CDR2 SNEGSKA (reference sequence). The CDR3 has 15 residues. V gave up 0 bases and J gave up 2 bases; unmatched junction bases: 7. The CDR3 reads CSARDLLAVTYEQYF. The DNA for the CDR3 is TGCAGTGCTAGAGATCTTCTAGCGGTCACCTACGAGCAGTACTTC.

The rearrangement links TRBV7-2 to TRBJ2-1; TRBD2 matches at 11 bases. Germline V gives CDR1 SGHTA, CDR2 FQGNSA. CDR3 length: 15 amino acids. Unmatched junction bases numbered 7, after V lost 3 bases and J lost 9 bases. CDR3 in amino acids: CASSFTSGSMVEQFF. In DNA, the CDR3 is TGTGCCAGCAGCTTTACTAGCGGGAGTATGGTTGAGCAGTTCTTC.